This TCR beta chain was captured by sequencing in a study of T cell repertoires in cytomegalovirus infection. Study at large: CMV infection together with matching HLA type was indicated by public TCR beta signatures.

The CDR3 runs to 15 residues. Trimming shortened V by 3 bases and J by 2 bases, and 10 bases separated the two germline ends. Germline values: CDR1 ENHRY, CDR2 SYGVKD. TCRdb recomputed calls from the reads with MiXCR, one row per CDR3 protein. The sample yields 490,000 or so distinct CDR3 sequences, 11% seen once. The specimen sequenced was PBMCs. The gene calls are TRBV10-3 and TRBJ2-2, with D possibly TRBD1 on 5 matching bases. The sequence derives from a human donor in good health (CMV status not recorded). Some clones in this sample may be carry-over from other donors' samples. The CDR3 nucleotides are TGTGCCATCAGTGACAGGGAACCAAACACCGGGGAGCTGTTTTTT. Protein product: CAISDREPNTGELFF.